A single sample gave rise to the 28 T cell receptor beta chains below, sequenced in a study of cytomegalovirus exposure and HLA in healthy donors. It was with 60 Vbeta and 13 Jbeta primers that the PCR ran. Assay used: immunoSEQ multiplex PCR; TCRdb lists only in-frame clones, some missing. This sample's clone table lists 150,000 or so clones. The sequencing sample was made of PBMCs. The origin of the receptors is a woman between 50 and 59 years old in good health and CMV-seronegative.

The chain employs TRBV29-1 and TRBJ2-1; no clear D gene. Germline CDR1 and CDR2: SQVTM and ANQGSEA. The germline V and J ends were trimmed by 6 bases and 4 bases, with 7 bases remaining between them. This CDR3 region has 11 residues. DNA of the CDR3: TGCAGCGTCGAGATGTACAATGAGCAGTTCTTC. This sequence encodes CSVEMYNEQFF.

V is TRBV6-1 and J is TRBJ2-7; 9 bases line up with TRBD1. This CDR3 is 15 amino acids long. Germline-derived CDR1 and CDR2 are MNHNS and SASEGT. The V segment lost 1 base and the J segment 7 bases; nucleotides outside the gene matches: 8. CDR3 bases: TGTGCCAGCAGTGAAGGGGTGGACAGGGGTGAAGAGCAGTACTTC. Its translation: CASSEGVDRGEEQYF.

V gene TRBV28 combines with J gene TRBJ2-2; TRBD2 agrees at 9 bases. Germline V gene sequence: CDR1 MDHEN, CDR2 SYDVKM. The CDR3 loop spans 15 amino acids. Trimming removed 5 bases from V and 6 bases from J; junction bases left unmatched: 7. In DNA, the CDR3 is TGTGCCAGCAGTACGGGCGGGGGGGCCTCCGGGGAGCTGTTTTTT. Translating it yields CASSTGGGASGELFF.

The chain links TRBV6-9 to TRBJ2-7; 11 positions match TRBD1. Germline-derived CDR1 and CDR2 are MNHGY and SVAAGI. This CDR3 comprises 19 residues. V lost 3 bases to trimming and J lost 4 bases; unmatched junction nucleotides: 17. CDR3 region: CASSYWTGGARGAKYEQYF. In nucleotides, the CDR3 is TGTGCCAGCAGTTACTGGACAGGGGGCGCAAGGGGGGCCAAATACGAGCAGTACTTC.

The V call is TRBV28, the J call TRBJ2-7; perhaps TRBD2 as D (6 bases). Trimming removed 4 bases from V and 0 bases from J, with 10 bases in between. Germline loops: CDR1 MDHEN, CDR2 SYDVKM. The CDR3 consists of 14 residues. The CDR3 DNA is TGTGCCAGCAGTTCGTTCGGGGGCTCCTACGAGCAGTACTTC. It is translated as CASSSFGGSYEQYF. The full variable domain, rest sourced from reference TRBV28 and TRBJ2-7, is DVKVTQSSRYLVKRTGEKVFLECVQDMDHENMFWYRQDPGLGLRLIYFSYDVKMKEKGDIPEGYSVSREKKERFSLILESASTNQTSMYLCASSSFGGSYEQYFGPGTRLTVT.

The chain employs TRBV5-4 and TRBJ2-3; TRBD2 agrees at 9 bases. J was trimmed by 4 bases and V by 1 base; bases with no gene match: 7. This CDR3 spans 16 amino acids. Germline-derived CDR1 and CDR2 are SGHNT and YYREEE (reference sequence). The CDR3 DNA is TGTGCCAGCAGCTTGCCTAGCGGGGTGTCCGCAGATACGCAGTATTTT. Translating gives CASSLPSGVSADTQYF.

The CDR3 DNA reads TGTGCCAGCAGCTTAGAATCCCAGATCACCGGGGAGCTGTTTTTT. Protein sequence: CASSLESQITGELFF. V usage is TRBV7-2 and J usage is TRBJ2-2, with unresolved D. The ends were cut back, 1 base at V and 4 bases at J, with 10 bases in the middle. Germline V gene sequence: CDR1 SGHTA, CDR2 FQGNSA. This CDR3 is built from 15 residues.

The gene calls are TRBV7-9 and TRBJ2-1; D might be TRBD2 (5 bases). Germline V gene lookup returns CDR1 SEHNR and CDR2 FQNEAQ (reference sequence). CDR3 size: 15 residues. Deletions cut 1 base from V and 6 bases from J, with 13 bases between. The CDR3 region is CASSLGGPGSNEQFF. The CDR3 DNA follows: TGTGCCAGCAGCTTAGGAGGCCCGGGGTCCAATGAGCAGTTCTTC.

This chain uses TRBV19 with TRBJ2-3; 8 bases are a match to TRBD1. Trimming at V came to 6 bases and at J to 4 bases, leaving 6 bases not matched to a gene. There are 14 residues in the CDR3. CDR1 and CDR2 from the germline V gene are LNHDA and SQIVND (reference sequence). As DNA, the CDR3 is TGTGCCAGTAGAAAAGGACAGGGTGCAGATACGCAGTATTTT. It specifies CASRKGQGADTQYF. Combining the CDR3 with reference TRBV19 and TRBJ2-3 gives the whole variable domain DGGITQSPKYLFRKEGQNVTLSCEQNLNHDAMYWYRQDPGQGLRLIYYSQIVNDFQKGDIAEGYSVSREKKESFPLTVTSAQKNPTAFYLCASRKGQGADTQYFGPGTRLTVL.

The CDR3 reads CASSFSGGRRNNEQFF. The DNA for the CDR3 is TGTGCCAGCAGCTTTTCAGGCGGGAGGAGGAACAATGAGCAGTTCTTC. The chain carries TRBV7-9 and TRBJ2-1; 8 bases are a match to TRBD2. CDR1 and CDR2 from the germline V gene are SEHNR and FQNEAQ (reference sequence). The CDR3 length is 16 residues. The V gene end was trimmed by 3 bases and the J gene end by 5 bases; junction bases not matched to a gene: 9.

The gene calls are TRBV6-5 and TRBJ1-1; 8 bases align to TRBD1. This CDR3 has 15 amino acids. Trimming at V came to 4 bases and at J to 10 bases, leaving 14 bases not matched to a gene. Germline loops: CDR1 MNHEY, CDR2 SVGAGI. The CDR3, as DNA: TGTGCCAGCAGTTCCCCCACCCCAGGGGGCGCGTCAGCTTTCTTT. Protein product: CASSSPTPGGASAFF.

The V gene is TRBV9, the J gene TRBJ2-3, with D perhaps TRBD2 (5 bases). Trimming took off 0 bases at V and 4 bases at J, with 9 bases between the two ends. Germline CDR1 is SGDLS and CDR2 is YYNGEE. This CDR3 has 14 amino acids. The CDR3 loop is CASSVVASSDTQYF. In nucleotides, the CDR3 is TGTGCCAGCAGCGTAGTAGCTAGCTCAGATACGCAGTATTTT.

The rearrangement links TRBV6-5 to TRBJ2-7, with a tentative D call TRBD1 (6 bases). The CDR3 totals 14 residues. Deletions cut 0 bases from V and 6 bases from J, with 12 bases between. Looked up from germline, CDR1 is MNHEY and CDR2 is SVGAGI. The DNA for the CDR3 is TGTGCCAGCAGTTACTCGACAGGTAGGGCCGAGCAGTACTTC. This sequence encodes CASSYSTGRAEQYF.

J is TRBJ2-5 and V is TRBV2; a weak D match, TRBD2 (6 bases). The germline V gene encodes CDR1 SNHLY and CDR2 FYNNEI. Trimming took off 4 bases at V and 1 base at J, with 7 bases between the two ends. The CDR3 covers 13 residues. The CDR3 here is CASSGDSQETQYF. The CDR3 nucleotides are TGTGCCAGCAGTGGGGACTCCCAAGAGACCCAGTACTTC.

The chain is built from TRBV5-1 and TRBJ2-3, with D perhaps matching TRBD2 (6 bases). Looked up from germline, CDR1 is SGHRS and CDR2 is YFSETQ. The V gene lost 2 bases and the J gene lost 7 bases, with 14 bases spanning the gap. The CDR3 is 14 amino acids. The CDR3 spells CASSLGGAPNTQYF. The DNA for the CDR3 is TGCGCCAGCAGCTTAGGAGGGGCGCCGAATACGCAGTATTTT.

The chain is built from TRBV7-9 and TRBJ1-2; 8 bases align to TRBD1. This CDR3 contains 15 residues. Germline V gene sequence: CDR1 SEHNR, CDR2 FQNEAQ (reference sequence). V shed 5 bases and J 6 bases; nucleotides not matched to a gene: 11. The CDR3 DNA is TGTGCCAGCAGCCCACCCCTGGACAGGGCGGATGGCTACACCTTC. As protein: CASSPPLDRADGYTF.

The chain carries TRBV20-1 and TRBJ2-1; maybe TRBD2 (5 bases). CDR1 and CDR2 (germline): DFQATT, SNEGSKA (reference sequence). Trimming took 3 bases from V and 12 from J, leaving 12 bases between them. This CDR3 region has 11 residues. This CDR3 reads CSASAGFGQFF. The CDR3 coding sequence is TGCAGTGCTAGCGCGGGCTTCGGGCAGTTCTTC.

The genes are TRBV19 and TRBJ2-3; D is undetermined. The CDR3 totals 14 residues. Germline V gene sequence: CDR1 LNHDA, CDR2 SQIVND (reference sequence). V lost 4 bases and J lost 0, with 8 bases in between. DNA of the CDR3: TGTGCCAGTAGTACAGGTGCGAGCACAGATACGCAGTATTTT. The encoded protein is CASSTGASTDTQYF. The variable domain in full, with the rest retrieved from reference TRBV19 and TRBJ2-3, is DGGITQSPKYLFRKEGQNVTLSCEQNLNHDAMYWYRQDPGQGLRLIYYSQIVNDFQKGDIAEGYSVSREKKESFPLTVTSAQKNPTAFYLCASSTGASTDTQYFGPGTRLTVL.

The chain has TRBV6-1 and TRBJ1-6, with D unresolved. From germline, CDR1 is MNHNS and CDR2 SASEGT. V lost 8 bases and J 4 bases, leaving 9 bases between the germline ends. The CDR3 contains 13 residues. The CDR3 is CASRTGYNSPLHF. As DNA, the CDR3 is TGTGCCAGCCGGACGGGATATAATTCACCCCTCCACTTT.

CDR3 nucleotide sequence: TGCGCCAGCAGCCAAGACCAGCCAGCGGGAAACACCGGGGAGCTGTTTTTT. It yields the protein CASSQDQPAGNTGELFF. The rearrangement joins TRBV4-3 to TRBJ2-2; 7 bases line up with TRBD2. V lost 0 bases and J lost 2; bases outside the gene matches: 6. The CDR3 has 17 residues. Germline assignment: CDR1 LGHNA and CDR2 YSLEER.

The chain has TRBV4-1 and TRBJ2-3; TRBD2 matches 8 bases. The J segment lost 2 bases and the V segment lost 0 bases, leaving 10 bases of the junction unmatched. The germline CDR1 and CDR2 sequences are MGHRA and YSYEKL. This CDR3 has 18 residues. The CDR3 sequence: CASSQEGGTGGITDTQYF. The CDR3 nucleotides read TGCGCCAGCAGCCAAGAAGGTGGAACGGGGGGGATCACAGATACGCAGTATTTT.

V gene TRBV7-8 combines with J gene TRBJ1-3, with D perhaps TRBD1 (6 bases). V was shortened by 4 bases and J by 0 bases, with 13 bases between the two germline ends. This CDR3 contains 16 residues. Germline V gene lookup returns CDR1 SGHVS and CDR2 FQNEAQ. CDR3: CASSSGTLLSGNTIYF. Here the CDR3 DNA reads TGTGCCAGCAGCTCAGGGACACTACTCTCTGGAAACACCATATATTTT.

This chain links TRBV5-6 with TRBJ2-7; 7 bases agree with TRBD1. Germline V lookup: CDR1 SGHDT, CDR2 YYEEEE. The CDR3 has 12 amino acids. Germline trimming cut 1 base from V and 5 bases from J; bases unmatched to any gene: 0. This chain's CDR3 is CASSLTGDEQYF. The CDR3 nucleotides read TGTGCCAGCAGCTTGACAGGGGACGAGCAGTACTTC.

CDR3 DNA sequence: TGTGCCAGCAGCGTAGCAGGGGCAACTAATGAAAAACTGTTTTTT. Translated, it gives CASSVAGATNEKLFF. The chain is built from TRBV9 and TRBJ1-4, with a tentative D call TRBD1 (6 bases). V was shortened by 0 bases and J by 0 bases, with 6 bases between the two germline ends. Germline CDR1 SGDLS, CDR2 YYNGEE. CDR3 size: 15 residues.

In nucleotides, the CDR3 is TGTGCCTGGAGCCGAGGGACTAGCGGGATAGGAGATACGCAGTATTTT. This encodes CAWSRGTSGIGDTQYF. The chain uses TRBV30 and TRBJ2-3; 13 nucleotides align to TRBD2. Germline CDR1 is GTSNPN and CDR2 is SVGIG (reference sequence). The CDR3 has 16 amino acids. V gave up 3 bases and J gave up 5 bases; unmatched junction bases: 8.

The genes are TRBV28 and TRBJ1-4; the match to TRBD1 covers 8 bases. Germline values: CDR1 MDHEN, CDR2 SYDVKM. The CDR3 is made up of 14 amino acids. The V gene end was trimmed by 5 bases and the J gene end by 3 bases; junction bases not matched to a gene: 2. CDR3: CASSPGQANEKLFF. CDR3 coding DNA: TGTGCCAGCAGTCCGGGACAGGCTAATGAAAAACTGTTTTTT.

For the CDR3, the DNA is TGTGCCAGCAGCGTTGGGGTCGGGGTGAACTCTGGGGCCAACGTCCTGACTTTC. It translates to CASSVGVGVNSGANVLTF. The chain has TRBV9 and TRBJ2-6; D is possibly TRBD2 (5 bases). The germline gives CDR1 SGDLS, CDR2 YYNGEE. The CDR3 extends over 18 amino acids. V lost 2 bases to trimming and J lost 0 bases, with 15 bases between them. The whole variable domain, filled in from reference TRBV9 and TRBJ2-6, reads DSGVTQTPKHLITATGQRVTLRCSPRSGDLSVYWYQQSLDQGLQFLIQYYNGEERAKGNILERFSAQQFPDLHSELNLSSLELGDSALYFCASSVGVGVNSGANVLTFGAGSRLTVL.

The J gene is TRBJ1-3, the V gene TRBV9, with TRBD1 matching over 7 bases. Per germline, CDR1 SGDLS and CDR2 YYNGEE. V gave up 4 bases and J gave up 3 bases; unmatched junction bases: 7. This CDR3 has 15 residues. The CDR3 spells CASSPSTGYGNTIYF. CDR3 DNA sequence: TGTGCCAGCAGCCCGTCGACAGGGTATGGAAACACCATATATTTT.